This T cell receptor (beta chain) was sequenced during a study of siplizumab effects on memory and regulatory T cells. This CDR3 has 13 residues. The ends were cut back, 5 bases at V and 1 base at J, with 9 bases in the middle. From germline, CDR1 is SGHTA and CDR2 FQGNSA. Generated by immunoSEQ multiplex PCR, the TCRdb table keeps only in-frame clones and is missing some. The sample has under 130,000 clones, about 92% seen once. This TCR was recovered from a human donor in good health. The sample consisted of CD4+ T cells sorted from blood. The chain employs TRBV7-2 and TRBJ2-7; TRBD2 is a possible D gene (6 bases). The CDR3, as DNA: TGTGCCAGCAGCCTTAGCGGATCCTACGAGCAGTACTTC. Translated: CASSLSGSYEQYF.